The rows below give T cell receptor beta chains drawn from one sample of a study of spatial heterogeneity in lung cancer. Using its own MiXCR run on the 5' RACE reads, TCRdb lists one record per CDR3 protein. The repertoire holds about 100,000 distinct CDR3 sequences, with 4% to 4.5% as singletons. The source was lung tumor tissue, collected at surgery. The receptors originated from a male donor with early-stage non-small cell lung cancer. The CDR3 runs from the conserved cysteine through the conserved F or W. Each record gives: clone size, J gene, D gene, V gene, CDR3 DNA, CDR3 protein. The D gene is left open where the match is weak. Clone size, where shown, is once, few, many, or a class for clones that have expanded.

size: many
J: TRBJ2-5
D: -
V: TRBV6-5
DNA: TGTGCCAGCAGTTACTCGAGTAACCAAGAGACCCAGTACTTC
CDR3: CASSYSSNQETQYF

size: many
J: TRBJ2-1
D: -
V: TRBV6-4
DNA: TGTGCCAGCAGTCCCCAGGGGAACGGGGCCTACAATGAGCAGTTCTTC
CDR3: CASSPQGNGAYNEQFF

size: many
J: TRBJ1-4
D: -
V: TRBV4-1
DNA: TGCGCCAGCAGCGGATCCGGGACTGACGAAAAACTGTTTTTT
CDR3: CASSGSGTDEKLFF

size: many
J: TRBJ2-3
D: -
V: TRBV11-2
DNA: TGTGCCAGCAGCCTGGACCGAGGAGATACGCAGTATTTT
CDR3: CASSLDRGDTQYF

size: many
J: TRBJ2-3
D: TRBD2
V: TRBV7-2
DNA: TGTGCCAGCAGCTTTAGAGCGGGAGGGTTAACAGATACGCAGTATTTT
CDR3: CASSFRAGGLTDTQYF

size: few
J: TRBJ2-1
D: TRBD2
V: TRBV6-6
DNA: TGTGCCAGCAACCTTCTAGCGGGAGGTCCCAATGAGCAGTTCTTC
CDR3: CASNLLAGGPNEQFF

size: many
J: TRBJ2-1
D: -
V: TRBV18
DNA: TGTGCCAGCTCACCACCGTCTAGCGCCAATGAGCAGTTCTTC
CDR3: CASSPPSSANEQFF

size: many
J: TRBJ2-5
D: -
V: TRBV12-3/TRBV12-4
DNA: TGTGCCAGCAGTTTCAACGGGTTAGCGTTAAAGACCCAGTACTTC
CDR3: CASSFNGLALKTQYF

size: -
J: TRBJ2-7
D: TRBD1
V: TRBV27
DNA: TGTGCCAGCAGTTTATACAGGGGCAACGACGAGCAGTACTTC
CDR3: CASSLYRGNDEQYF

size: -
J: TRBJ2-7
D: TRBD2
V: TRBV10-3
DNA: TGTGCCACTAAACTAGCGGGTTCTAACGAGCAGTACTTC
CDR3: CATKLAGSNEQYF

size: many
J: TRBJ2-3
D: -
V: TRBV6-2/TRBV6-3
DNA: TGTGCCAGCAGTTCCCCGCGGGACGGATCGACGCAGTATTTT
CDR3: CASSSPRDGSTQYF

size: many
J: TRBJ2-2
D: TRBD1
V: TRBV29-1
DNA: TGCAGCGTAAAACTTCGGGACAGGGCCACCGGGGAGCTGTTTTTT
CDR3: CSVKLRDRATGELFF

size: many
J: TRBJ2-3
D: TRBD1
V: TRBV5-1
DNA: TGCGCCAGCAGCTTATGGGGACAGGGTGGGTCGGAGGATACGCAGTATTTT
CDR3: CASSLWGQGGSEDTQYF

size: many
J: TRBJ1-3
D: -
V: TRBV29-1
DNA: TGCAGCGTTTACAATCAGGGGAACACCATATATTTT
CDR3: CSVYNQGNTIYF

size: many
J: TRBJ1-2
D: -
V: TRBV20-1
DNA: TGCAGTGCTAGGCGGGCCCTACTTAACTATGGCTACACCTTC
CDR3: CSARRALLNYGYTF

size: -
J: TRBJ1-1
D: TRBD1
V: TRBV5-1
DNA: TGCGCCAGCAGCAACCACAGGGGGCGTTTGAACACTGAAGCTTTCTTT
CDR3: CASSNHRGRLNTEAFF

size: many
J: TRBJ2-7
D: -
V: TRBV27
DNA: TGTGCCAGCAGTTTGGGGGTTTTCTCCTACGAGCAGTACTTC
CDR3: CASSLGVFSYEQYF

size: many
J: TRBJ2-2
D: -
V: TRBV15
DNA: TGTGCCACCAGCGGGGCTGGGGAGCTGTTTTTT
CDR3: CATSGAGELFF

size: few
J: TRBJ2-7
D: -
V: TRBV28
DNA: TGTGCCAGCAGTCCGCCCGAAGGCGCATCCTACGAGCAGTACTTC
CDR3: CASSPPEGASYEQYF

size: few
J: TRBJ2-7
D: -
V: TRBV20-1
DNA: TGCAGTGCTCTCCGGGACACATCCTACGAGCAGTACTTC
CDR3: CSALRDTSYEQYF

size: -
J: TRBJ1-2
D: -
V: TRBV12-3/TRBV12-4
DNA: TGTGCCAGCAGTTTAGGTCCTACTACCTATGGCTACACCTTC
CDR3: CASSLGPTTYGYTF

size: many
J: TRBJ2-3
D: -
V: TRBV7-8
DNA: TGTGCCAGCAGTCCCCCCCGCTCAGATACGCAGTATTTT
CDR3: CASSPPRSDTQYF

size: many
J: TRBJ2-1
D: -
V: TRBV19
DNA: TGTGCCAGTAGTATAGGTTCCCCGGCAGGGTGGAATGAGCAGTTCTTC
CDR3: CASSIGSPAGWNEQFF

size: -
J: TRBJ1-1
D: TRBD1
V: TRBV5-1
DNA: TGCGCCAGCAGCTTAGGACAGGGTTACGTGAACACTGAAGCTTTCTTT
CDR3: CASSLGQGYVNTEAFF

size: many
J: TRBJ1-4
D: TRBD1
V: TRBV12-3/TRBV12-4
DNA: TGTGCCAGCGGGCCGACAGGGGCTAATGAAAAACTGTTTTTT
CDR3: CASGPTGANEKLFF

size: -
J: TRBJ2-7
D: -
V: TRBV27
DNA: TGTGCCAGCAGCGATATCCAGGGTTACGAGCAGTATTTC
CDR3: CASSDIQGYEQYF

size: many
J: TRBJ2-2
D: TRBD1
V: TRBV11-2
DNA: TGTGCCAGCAGCACCCGACAGGGATTTTACACCGGGGAGCTGTTTTTT
CDR3: CASSTRQGFYTGELFF

size: many
J: TRBJ2-2
D: -
V: TRBV20-1
DNA: TGCAGTGCTAGCCTAGGCTACACCGGGGAGCTGTTTTTT
CDR3: CSASLGYTGELFF

size: many
J: TRBJ2-3
D: TRBD2
V: TRBV5-5
DNA: TGTGCCAGCAGCTTGGCCGGGAGCGGGAGTTTAGATACGCAGTATTTT
CDR3: CASSLAGSGSLDTQYF

size: few
J: TRBJ2-2
D: TRBD1
V: TRBV10-3
DNA: TGTGCCATCAGCGGGACAGCTCCGAACACCGGGGAGCTGTTTTTT
CDR3: CAISGTAPNTGELFF

size: few
J: TRBJ2-7
D: -
V: TRBV5-1
DNA: TGCGCCAGCAGCTGGGGGTTCCCCGGCCCCTACGAGCAGTACTTC
CDR3: CASSWGFPGPYEQYF

size: many
J: TRBJ2-7
D: -
V: TRBV28
DNA: TGTGCCAGCAGGCCAACTGATCGGTACGAGCAGTACTTC
CDR3: CASRPTDRYEQYF

size: many
J: TRBJ2-4
D: -
V: TRBV4-1
DNA: TGCGCCAGCAGCCAAGATGGGGCAGCCAAAAACATTCAGTACTTC
CDR3: CASSQDGAAKNIQYF

size: many
J: TRBJ2-3
D: -
V: TRBV11-2
DNA: TGTGCCAGCAGCTTAGTCGGGAACACAGATACGCAGTATTTT
CDR3: CASSLVGNTDTQYF

size: many
J: TRBJ2-7
D: -
V: TRBV2
DNA: TGTGCCAGCATCAAGAGCTACGAGCAGTACTTC
CDR3: CASIKSYEQYF

size: -
J: TRBJ2-2
D: -
V: TRBV7-8
DNA: TGTGCCAGCAGCTTTAGGAATGACGGGACCGGGGAGCTGTTTTTT
CDR3: CASSFRNDGTGELFF

size: many
J: TRBJ2-3
D: TRBD2
V: TRBV7-9
DNA: TGTGCCAGCAGCCCGGGGACTAGCGGGAGAGATACGCAGTATTTT
CDR3: CASSPGTSGRDTQYF

size: many
J: TRBJ1-3
D: -
V: TRBV2
DNA: TGTGCCAGCAGACAGACTGGAAACACCATATATTTT
CDR3: CASRQTGNTIYF

size: many
J: TRBJ1-5
D: -
V: TRBV28
DNA: TGTGCCAGCAGTCCCCCGAGGACCAAGCTTAGCAATCAGCCCCAGCATTTT
CDR3: CASSPPRTKLSNQPQHF

size: -
J: TRBJ2-5
D: -
V: TRBV28
DNA: TGTGCCAGCAGCCGAGGCGGAAGGATCGAGACCCAGTACTTC
CDR3: CASSRGGRIETQYF

size: few
J: TRBJ2-5
D: -
V: TRBV6-6
DNA: TGTGCCAGCAGTTATCCGGGGGCTAAGACCCAGTACTTC
CDR3: CASSYPGAKTQYF

size: many
J: TRBJ1-1
D: -
V: TRBV4-1
DNA: TGCGCCAGCAGCTCCGGGGGGGGTAACACTGAAGCTTTCTTT
CDR3: CASSSGGGNTEAFF

size: many
J: TRBJ1-5
D: -
V: TRBV7-2
DNA: TGTGCCAGCAGCTTCTATAGCAATCAGCCCCAGCATTTT
CDR3: CASSFYSNQPQHF

size: many
J: TRBJ2-7
D: TRBD2
V: TRBV6-5
DNA: TGTGCCAGCAAAATGGAGCGGGGGCTCACCTACGAGCAGTACTTC
CDR3: CASKMERGLTYEQYF

size: many
J: TRBJ2-5
D: -
V: TRBV12-3/TRBV12-4
DNA: TGTGCCAGCGCCTTACTAGGAGTGGAGACCCAGTACTTC
CDR3: CASALLGVETQYF

size: many
J: TRBJ2-7
D: -
V: TRBV28
DNA: TGTGCCAGCAGCCCCGGTTGGGCAGGGCATTACGAGCAGTACTTC
CDR3: CASSPGWAGHYEQYF

size: few
J: TRBJ1-6
D: -
V: TRBV27
DNA: TGTGCCAGCAGTTTGGAGCCAGGGCGTTACTCACCCCTCCACTTT
CDR3: CASSLEPGRYSPLHF

size: few
J: TRBJ1-6
D: -
V: TRBV20-1
DNA: TGCAGTGCTAGAGATGAAGGGACAAATTCACCCCTCCACTTT
CDR3: CSARDEGTNSPLHF

size: many
J: TRBJ2-1
D: TRBD1
V: TRBV20-1
DNA: TGCAGTGCTGGACCGGGACAGGGGGCAAGGGAGCAGTTCTTC
CDR3: CSAGPGQGAREQFF

size: many
J: TRBJ2-1
D: TRBD1
V: TRBV6-5
DNA: TGTGCCAGCAGTTCCAGGGGGACAGGGTATTATGAGCAGTTCTTC
CDR3: CASSSRGTGYYEQFF

size: many
J: TRBJ2-5
D: -
V: TRBV6-6
DNA: TGTGCCAGCAGTTACTCTAGGCGGGAGACCCAGTACTTC
CDR3: CASSYSRRETQYF

size: -
J: TRBJ2-2
D: TRBD2
V: TRBV20-1
DNA: TGCAGTGCTAGGTTGGGAGGGCCGGGCACCGGGGAGCTGTTTTTT
CDR3: CSARLGGPGTGELFF

size: many
J: TRBJ2-6
D: TRBD1
V: TRBV27
DNA: TGTGCCAGCAGTTTAATGGGGGACAGCTCTGGGGCCAACGTCCTGACTTTC
CDR3: CASSLMGDSSGANVLTF

size: many
J: TRBJ1-6
D: TRBD1
V: TRBV5-4
DNA: TGTGCCAGCAGCTGGGGGACAGGAAATTCACCCCTCCACTTT
CDR3: CASSWGTGNSPLHF

size: many
J: TRBJ2-3
D: -
V: TRBV20-1
DNA: TGCAGTGCTTTAATACGGCGGACAACAGATACGCAGTATTTT
CDR3: CSALIRRTTDTQYF

size: many
J: TRBJ1-1
D: TRBD1
V: TRBV28
DNA: TGTGCCAGCAGTGACAGGGCTCTGAACACTGAAGCTTTCTTT
CDR3: CASSDRALNTEAFF

size: few
J: TRBJ2-7
D: -
V: TRBV6-6
DNA: TGTGCCAGCAGTTACAAGGGTTACGAGCAGTACTTC
CDR3: CASSYKGYEQYF

size: many
J: TRBJ2-4
D: TRBD2
V: TRBV20-1
DNA: TGCAGTGCTGGATGGGCGGGAGTTTGGAAAAACATTCAGTACTTC
CDR3: CSAGWAGVWKNIQYF

size: -
J: TRBJ1-2
D: TRBD1
V: TRBV5-4
DNA: TGTGCCAGCAGCTATGACAGGGGGCGAAATGGCTACACCTTC
CDR3: CASSYDRGRNGYTF

size: many
J: TRBJ2-3
D: -
V: TRBV6-2/TRBV6-3
DNA: TGTGCCACTTGCCGTTTAGGACACACAGATACGCAGTATTTT
CDR3: CATCRLGHTDTQYF